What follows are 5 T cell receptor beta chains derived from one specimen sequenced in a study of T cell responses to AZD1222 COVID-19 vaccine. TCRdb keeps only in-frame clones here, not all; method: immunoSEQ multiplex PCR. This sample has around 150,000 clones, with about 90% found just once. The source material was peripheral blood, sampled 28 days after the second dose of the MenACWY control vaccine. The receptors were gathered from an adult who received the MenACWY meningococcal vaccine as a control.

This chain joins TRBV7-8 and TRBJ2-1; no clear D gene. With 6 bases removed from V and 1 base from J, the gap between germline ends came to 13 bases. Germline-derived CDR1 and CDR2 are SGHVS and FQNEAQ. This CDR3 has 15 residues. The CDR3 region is CASRGGSGSYNEQFF. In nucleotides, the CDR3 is TGTGCCAGCAGGGGTGGATCAGGTTCCTACAATGAGCAGTTCTTC.

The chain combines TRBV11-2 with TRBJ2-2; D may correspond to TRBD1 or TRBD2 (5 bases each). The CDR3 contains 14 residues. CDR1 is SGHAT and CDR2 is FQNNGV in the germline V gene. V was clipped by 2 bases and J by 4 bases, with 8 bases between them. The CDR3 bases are TGTGCCAGCAGCTTATTGAGGGGCACCGGGGAGCTGTTTTTT. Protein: CASSLLRGTGELFF.

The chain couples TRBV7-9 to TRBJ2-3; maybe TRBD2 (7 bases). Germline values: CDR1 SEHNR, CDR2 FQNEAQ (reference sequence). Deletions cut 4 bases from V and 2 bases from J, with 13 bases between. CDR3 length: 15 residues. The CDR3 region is CASSSRGAPTDTQYF. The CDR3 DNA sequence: TGTGCCAGCAGCTCACGGGGGGCCCCCACAGATACGCAGTATTTT.

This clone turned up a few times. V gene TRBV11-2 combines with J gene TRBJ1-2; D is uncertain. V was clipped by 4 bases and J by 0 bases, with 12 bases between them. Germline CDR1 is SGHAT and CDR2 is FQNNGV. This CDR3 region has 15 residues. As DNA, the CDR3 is TGTGCCAGCAGCTGGCTTGGAGGACCTAACTATGGCTACACCTTC. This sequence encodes CASSWLGGPNYGYTF.

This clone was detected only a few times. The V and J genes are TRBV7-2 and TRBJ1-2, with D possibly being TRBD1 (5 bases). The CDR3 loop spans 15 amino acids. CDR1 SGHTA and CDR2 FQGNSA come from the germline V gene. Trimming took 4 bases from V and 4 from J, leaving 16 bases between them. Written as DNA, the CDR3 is TGTGCCAGCAGCTCCCCCGGGACGCTTGCCTATGGCTACACCTTC. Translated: CASSSPGTLAYGYTF. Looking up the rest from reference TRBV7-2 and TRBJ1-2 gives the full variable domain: GAGVSQSPSNKVTEKGKDVELRCDPISGHTALYWYRQSLGQGLEFLIYFQGNSAPDKSGLPSDRFSAERTGGSVSTLTIQRTQQEDSAVYLCASSSPGTLAYGYTFGSGTRLTVV.